These 17 T cell receptor beta chains originate from one sample sequenced in a study of OX40 agonist ivuxolimab in advanced cancers. Profiled with immunoSEQ multiplex PCR; TCRdb holds only in-frame clones, not every one. The table lists over 6,000 clones, around three quarters of them singletons. The source was CD4+ or CD8+ T cells sorted from blood, collected in a trial of the OX40 agonist ivuxolimab. The receptors shown here come from an adult with an advanced solid tumor such as melanoma, head and neck, liver or kidney cancer.

The rearrangement joins TRBV2 to TRBJ2-1; no reliable D call. Germline V gives CDR1 SNHLY, CDR2 FYNNEI. The CDR3 length is 16 residues. V lost 7 bases and J lost 9, with 25 bases in between. As DNA, the CDR3 is TGTGCCAGCAATCCTTTGGTCGGGCCAGGCTTTGGTGAGCAGTTCTTC. Protein: CASNPLVGPGFGEQFF.

CDR3 sequence (DNA): TGTGCCAGCAGTGGTTGGGGCAGGGGTAAGCTCGAGCAGTACTTC. Its translation is CASSGWGRGKLEQYF. This chain links TRBV2 with TRBJ2-7; the D gene is possibly TRBD1 (6 bases). Germline lookup yields CDR1 SNHLY and CDR2 FYNNEI. The V end lost 4 bases, the J end lost 6 bases, and 19 bases lay between the germline ends. The CDR3 is 15 residues long.

The CDR3 protein is CASSQQQETYEQYF. The CDR3 DNA sequence: TGTGCCAGCAGCCAACAACAGGAAACCTACGAGCAGTACTTC. The J gene is TRBJ2-7, the V gene TRBV4-2; possible D gene TRBD1, 5 bases. Germline CDR1 reads LGHNA; CDR2 reads YNFKEQ. The germline V and J ends were trimmed by 2 bases and 2 bases, with 10 bases remaining between them. The CDR3 is 14 amino acids.

The CDR3 reads CASSISPTYGYTF. The DNA for the CDR3 is TGTGCCAGCAGTATAAGTCCGACGTATGGCTACACCTTC. This sequence joins TRBV6-5 and TRBJ1-2; no definite D call. Germline CDR1 MNHEY, CDR2 SVGAGI. CDR3 length: 13 residues. V gave up 5 bases and J gave up 5 bases, with 12 bases separating them.

The chain combines TRBV6-5 with TRBJ2-7; D is uncertain. Germline V gives CDR1 MNHEY, CDR2 SVGAGI. The CDR3 runs 14 residues. V was shortened by 5 bases and J by 0 bases, with 11 bases between the two germline ends. The CDR3 loop reads CASSPTPSSYEQYF. For the CDR3, the DNA is TGTGCCAGCAGTCCAACACCATCCTCCTACGAGCAGTACTTC.

The chain uses TRBV6-4 and TRBJ1-2; D not certain. The CDR3 is 14 residues long. Germline CDR1 reads MRHNA; CDR2 reads SNTAGT. The V gene lost 0 bases and the J gene lost 5 bases, with 10 bases spanning the gap. CDR3 DNA: TGTGCCAGCAGTGACTCGAGTCTAGCTTATGGCTACACCTTC. Translation gives CASSDSSLAYGYTF.

This sequence joins TRBV7-2 and TRBJ2-1; 8 nucleotides agree with TRBD1. The CDR3 length is 17 residues. Per the germline V gene, CDR1 is SGHTA and CDR2 is FQGNSA. V gave up 4 bases and J gave up 3 bases; unmatched junction bases: 11. For the CDR3, the DNA is TGTGCCAGCAGCTCCCGACAGGGGCCTAAAGACTACAATGAGCAGTTCTTC. This sequence encodes CASSSRQGPKDYNEQFF. The full variable domain, rest sourced from reference TRBV7-2 and TRBJ2-1, is GAGVSQSPSNKVTEKGKDVELRCDPISGHTALYWYRQSLGQGLEFLIYFQGNSAPDKSGLPSDRFSAERTGGSVSTLTIQRTQQEDSAVYLCASSSRQGPKDYNEQFFGPGTRLTVL.

The chain links TRBV7-9 to TRBJ1-2; D gene unclear. CDR3 size: 9 residues. The V gene's germline CDR1 is SEHNR and CDR2 FQNEAQ (reference sequence). Trimming stripped 5 bases from V and 10 bases from J, with 5 bases between. CDR3: CASSTDYTF. Written as DNA, the CDR3 is TGTGCCAGCAGCACTGACTACACCTTC.

This clone was seen once. The rearrangement joins TRBV4-1 to TRBJ2-7, with 8 positions matching TRBD1. Trimming took 1 base from V and 4 from J; bases not matched to a gene: 3. Per germline, CDR1 MGHRA and CDR2 YSYEKL. The CDR3 is made up of 14 amino acids. Here the CDR3 DNA reads TGCGCCAGCAGCCAAGCCGGGACAGGATACGAGCAGTACTTC. It codes for CASSQAGTGYEQYF.

The chain joins TRBV4-1 to TRBJ2-5, with 7 positions matching TRBD1. The CDR3 has 17 amino acids. The junction had 11 bases not matched to a gene; V was cut back by 1 base and J by 3 bases. Germline V CDR1 and CDR2: MGHRA, YSYEKL. This CDR3 reads CASSQVPPGTAKETQYF. The CDR3 DNA follows: TGCGCCAGCAGCCAAGTACCCCCCGGGACAGCTAAAGAGACCCAGTACTTC.

This clone was seen once. V gene TRBV7-2 combines with J gene TRBJ1-5; D gene uncertain. Trimming pared 1 base from V and 0 bases from J, leaving 7 bases between. The CDR3 consists of 15 residues. Germline lookup yields CDR1 SGHTA and CDR2 FQGNSA. CDR3 in amino acids: CASSLEVYSNQPQHF. In DNA form, the CDR3 reads TGTGCCAGCAGCTTAGAGGTTTATAGCAATCAGCCCCAGCATTTT.

V gene TRBV29-1 combines with J gene TRBJ2-7; 7 positions agree with TRBD1. The CDR3 runs 13 residues. The germline V gene encodes CDR1 SQVTM and CDR2 ANQGSEA. Trimming took 5 bases from V and 0 from J; bases not matched to a gene: 4. The CDR3 is CSVKTGVSYEQYF. The CDR3 nucleotides are TGCAGCGTTAAAACAGGGGTCTCCTACGAGCAGTACTTC.

The chain uses TRBV7-6 and TRBJ2-3; TRBD2 aligns across 12 bases. Per the germline V gene, CDR1 is SGHVS and CDR2 is FNYEAQ. V trimming: 9 bases; J trimming: 4 bases; junction bases outside the gene matches: 8. The CDR3 has 15 residues. The CDR3 nucleotides are TGTGCCAGTTCTTCTGCTAGCGGGGGGGCAGATACGCAGTATTTT. This gives the protein CASSSASGGADTQYF.

The chain has TRBV29-1 and TRBJ2-7; D might be TRBD2 (5 bases). Germline lookup yields CDR1 SQVTM and CDR2 ANQGSEA. The length of the CDR3 is 12 residues. V was shortened by 4 bases and J by 2 bases, with 9 bases between the two germline ends. CDR3 in amino acids: CSVVRGTYEQYF. In DNA, the CDR3 is TGCAGCGTTGTACGGGGTACCTACGAGCAGTACTTC.

The genes are TRBV5-5 and TRBJ2-7; the D is unclear. CDR3 length equals 11 residues. Germline loops: CDR1 SGHKS, CDR2 YYEKEE (reference sequence). Trimming removed 4 bases from V and 9 bases from J, with 11 bases in between. The chain's CDR3 is CASSDQIVQYF. DNA for the CDR3: TGTGCCAGCAGCGACCAGATCGTGCAGTACTTC.

By share, this clone counts as medium-sized. CDR3 sequence: CASSLVDRGYQETQYF. CDR3 nucleotides: TGTGCCAGCAGCTTAGTTGATCGGGGATACCAAGAGACCCAGTACTTC. This rearrangement joins TRBV7-9 to TRBJ2-5; TRBD2 might be the D (5 bases). This CDR3 contains 16 residues. CDR1 and CDR2 (germline): SEHNR, FQNEAQ (reference sequence). Trimming removed 1 base from V and 0 bases from J, with 12 bases in between.

This sequence joins TRBV5-1 and TRBJ2-1; D remains ambiguous. CDR3 length equals 17 residues. Looked up from germline, CDR1 is SGHRS and CDR2 is YFSETQ. The ends were cut back, 3 bases at V and 0 bases at J, with 16 bases in the middle. CDR3 residues: CASSSTSPLSSYNEQFF. DNA for the CDR3: TGCGCCAGCAGCTCGACCTCCCCCCTGAGCTCCTACAATGAGCAGTTCTTC.